This TCR beta chain was recorded in a study of T cell responses to AZD1222 COVID-19 vaccine. Study-level points and caveats: Only a handful of AZD1222 recipients, roughly 6 in all, had baseline seropositivity.

The sample holds one count of this clone. The antigen remains unidentified. Method: immunoSEQ multiplex PCR; TCRdb's copy keeps in-frame clones and lacks some. The data show just under 75,000 clones, with roughly 80% seen just once and roughly 50% held by the top ten. The germline V and J ends were trimmed by 1 base and 2 bases, with 10 bases remaining between them. The CDR3 sequence is 15 residues long. Per the germline V gene, CDR1 is LGHNA and CDR2 is YSLEER. This TCR was sampled from an adult who received the AZD1222 COVID-19 vaccine. The J gene is TRBJ2-3, the V gene TRBV4-3; weak D call: TRBD1 (6 bases). The specimen comprised peripheral blood, sampled 28 days after the second AZD1222 dose. This CDR3 is CASSQADRNTDTQYF. CDR3 DNA: TGCGCCAGCAGCCAAGCAGACAGGAACACAGATACGCAGTATTTT.